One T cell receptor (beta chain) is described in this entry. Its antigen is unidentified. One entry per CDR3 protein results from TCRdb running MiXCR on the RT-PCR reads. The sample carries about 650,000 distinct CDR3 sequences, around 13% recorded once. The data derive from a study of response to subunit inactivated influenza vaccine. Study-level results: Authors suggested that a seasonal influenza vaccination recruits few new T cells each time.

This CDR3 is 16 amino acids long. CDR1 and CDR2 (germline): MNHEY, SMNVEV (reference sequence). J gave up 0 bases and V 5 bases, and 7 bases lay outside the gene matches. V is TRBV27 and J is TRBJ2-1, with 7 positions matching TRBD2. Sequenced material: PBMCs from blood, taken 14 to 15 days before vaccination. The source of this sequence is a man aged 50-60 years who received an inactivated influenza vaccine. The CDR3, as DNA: TGTGCCAGCAGTGCCCCAGCGGGGAGCTCCTACAATGAGCAGTTCTTC. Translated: CASSAPAGSSYNEQFF.